The present entry profiles one TCR beta chain with its context. What it recognizes is unknown. This sample is drawn from a study of response to subunit inactivated influenza vaccine. Study results and limitations: Authors suggested each seasonal flu vaccination may recruit only limited numbers of new T cells.

With 4 bases clipped from V and 2 bases from J, the junction kept 2 bases outside the gene matches. The CDR3 is 15 residues long. Germline CDR1 MNHNS, CDR2 SASEGT. Each CDR3 protein gets one entry after TCRdb re-called the RT-PCR reads with MiXCR. This sample yields a few hundred thousand distinct CDR3 sequences, of which around a fifth are seen a single time; roughly a tenth belongs to the top ten. The receptor comes from a man aged 50 to 75 who received an inactivated influenza vaccine. This specimen was PBMCs from blood, taken 21 months after vaccination. The chain is built from TRBV6-1 and TRBJ1-6; 7 nucleotides align to TRBD1. The CDR3 bases are TGTGCCAGCAGTGCCCAGGGGGCCTATAATTCACCCCTCCACTTT. It specifies CASSAQGAYNSPLHF.